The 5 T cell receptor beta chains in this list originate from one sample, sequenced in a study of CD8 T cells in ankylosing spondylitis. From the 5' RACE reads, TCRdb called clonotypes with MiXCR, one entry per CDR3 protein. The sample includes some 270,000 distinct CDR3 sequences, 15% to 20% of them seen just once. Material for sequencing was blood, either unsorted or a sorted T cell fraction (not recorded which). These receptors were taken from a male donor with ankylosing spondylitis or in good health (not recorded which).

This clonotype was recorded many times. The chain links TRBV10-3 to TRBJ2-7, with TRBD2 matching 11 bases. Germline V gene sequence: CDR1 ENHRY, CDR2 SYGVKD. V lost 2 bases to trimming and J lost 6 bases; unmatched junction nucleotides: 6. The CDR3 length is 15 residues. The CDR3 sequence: CAISEPTGTSGEQYF. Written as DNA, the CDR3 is TGTGCCATCAGTGAGCCAACCGGGACTAGCGGCGAGCAGTACTTC.

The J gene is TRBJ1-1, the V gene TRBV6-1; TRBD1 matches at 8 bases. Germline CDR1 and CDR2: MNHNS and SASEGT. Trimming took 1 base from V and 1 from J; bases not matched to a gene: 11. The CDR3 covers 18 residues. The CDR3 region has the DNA TGTGCCAGCAGTGAAGGTCAGGAGCTAGGACAGGGGAACACTGAAGCTTTCTTT. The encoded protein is CASSEGQELGQGNTEAFF.

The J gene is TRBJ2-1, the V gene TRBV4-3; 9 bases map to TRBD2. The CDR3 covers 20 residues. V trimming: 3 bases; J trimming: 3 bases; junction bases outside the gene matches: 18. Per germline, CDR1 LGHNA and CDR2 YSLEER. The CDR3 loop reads CASSQEGGVSGRIDYNEQFF. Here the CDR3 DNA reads TGCGCCAGCAGCCAGGAAGGAGGCGTCAGCGGGAGGATTGACTACAATGAGCAGTTCTTC.

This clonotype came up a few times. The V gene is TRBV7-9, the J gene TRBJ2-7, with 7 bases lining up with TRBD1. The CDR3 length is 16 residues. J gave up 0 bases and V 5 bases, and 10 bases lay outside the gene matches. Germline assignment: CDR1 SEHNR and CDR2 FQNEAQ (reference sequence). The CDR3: CASSPQGPKDSYEQYF. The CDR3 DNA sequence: TGTGCCAGCAGCCCACAGGGGCCTAAGGACTCCTACGAGCAGTACTTC.

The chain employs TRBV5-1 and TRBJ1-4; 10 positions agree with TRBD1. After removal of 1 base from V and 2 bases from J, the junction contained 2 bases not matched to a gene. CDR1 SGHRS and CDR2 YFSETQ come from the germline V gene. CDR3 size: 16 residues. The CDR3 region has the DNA TGCGCCAGCAGCTTGCTGGGACAGGGGACTAATGAAAAACTGTTTTTT. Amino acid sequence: CASSLLGQGTNEKLFF.